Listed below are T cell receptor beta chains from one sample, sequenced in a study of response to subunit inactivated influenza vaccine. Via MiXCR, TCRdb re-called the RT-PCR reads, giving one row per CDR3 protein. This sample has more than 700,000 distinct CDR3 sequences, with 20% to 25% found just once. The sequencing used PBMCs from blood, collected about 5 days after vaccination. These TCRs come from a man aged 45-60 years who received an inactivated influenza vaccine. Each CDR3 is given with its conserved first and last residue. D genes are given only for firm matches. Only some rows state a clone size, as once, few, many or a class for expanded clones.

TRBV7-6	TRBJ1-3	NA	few	CASSLEDFSGNTIYF	TGTGCCAGCAGCTTAGAGGACTTCTCTGGAAACACCATATATTTT
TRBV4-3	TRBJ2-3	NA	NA	CASSQRRPDTQYF	TGCGCCAGCAGCCAAAGGCGCCCAGATACGCAGTATTTT
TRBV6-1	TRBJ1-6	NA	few	CASGTTGRSKGSPLHF	TGTGCCAGCGGGACAACGGGACGGAGTAAAGGTTCACCCCTCCACTTT
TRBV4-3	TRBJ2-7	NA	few	CASSQDQQHWGEQYF	TGCGCCAGCAGCCAAGATCAACAGCATTGGGGCGAGCAGTACTTC
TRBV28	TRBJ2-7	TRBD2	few	CASSGTGGGYEQYF	TGTGCCAGCAGTGGGACGGGCGGGGGCTACGAGCAGTACTTC
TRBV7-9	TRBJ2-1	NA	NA	CASSPGLSAPSGEQFF	TGTGCCAGCAGCCCTGGACTATCCGCTCCCTCGGGTGAGCAGTTCTTC
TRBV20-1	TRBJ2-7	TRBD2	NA	CSARDGPGLASYEQYF	TGCAGTGCTAGAGACGGTCCAGGACTAGCGTCGTACGAGCAGTACTTC
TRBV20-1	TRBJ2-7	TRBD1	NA	CSARQGESYEQYF	TGCAGTGCCCGACAGGGGGAGTCCTACGAGCAGTACTTC
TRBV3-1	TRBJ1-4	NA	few	CASSQSEKLFF	TGTGCCAGCAGCCAAAGCGAAAAACTGTTTTTT
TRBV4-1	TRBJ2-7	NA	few	CASSHSQGYYEQYF	TGCGCCAGCAGCCATTCACAGGGATACTACGAGCAGTACTTC
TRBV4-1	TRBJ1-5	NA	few	CASSQDHSYSNQPQHF	TGCGCCAGCAGCCAAGATCACAGCTATAGCAATCAGCCCCAGCATTTT
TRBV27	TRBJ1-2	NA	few	CASRAGEGNFYGYTF	TGTGCCAGCAGGGCCGGGGAGGGAAACTTCTATGGCTACACCTTC
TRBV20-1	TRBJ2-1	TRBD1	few	CSARTPGTGRRSYNEQFF	TGCAGTGCTAGAACCCCCGGGACAGGGCGGAGGTCCTACAATGAGCAGTTCTTC
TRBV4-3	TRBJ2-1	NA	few	CASSQVYLRVAGNYNEQFF	TGCGCCAGCAGCCAAGTTTATCTCCGCGTGGCGGGGAACTACAATGAGCAGTTCTTC
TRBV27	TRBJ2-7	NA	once	CASSFRVDAPYEQYF	TGTGCCAGCAGTTTTCGGGTTGACGCACCCTACGAGCAGTACTTC
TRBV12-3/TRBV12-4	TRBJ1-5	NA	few	CASSLGGKQPQHF	TGTGCCAGCAGTTTAGGTGGAAAGCAGCCCCAGCATTTT
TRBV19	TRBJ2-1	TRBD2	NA	CASSRLAGTNEQFF	TGTGCCAGTAGTCGACTAGCGGGAACCAATGAGCAGTTCTTC
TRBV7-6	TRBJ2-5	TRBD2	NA	CASSLGIAGGGQETQYF	TGTGCCAGCAGCTTAGGTATTGCGGGGGGAGGACAAGAGACCCAGTACTTC
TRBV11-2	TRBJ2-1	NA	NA	CASSSGAGFLKQFF	TGTGCCAGCAGCTCTGGAGCTGGATTCCTTAAGCAGTTCTTC
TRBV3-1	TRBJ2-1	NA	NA	CASSHRGPYNEQFF	TGTGCCAGCAGCCACAGGGGACCCTACAATGAGCAGTTCTTC
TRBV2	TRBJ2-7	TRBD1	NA	CASGQGGGYEQYF	TGTGCCAGTGGACAGGGCGGTGGCTACGAGCAGTACTTC
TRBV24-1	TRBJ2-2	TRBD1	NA	CATSGRGLNTGELFF	TGTGCCACCAGTGGCAGGGGGCTGAACACCGGGGAGCTGTTTTTT
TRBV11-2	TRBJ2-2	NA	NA	CASSLVRGRIAPGELFF	TGTGCCAGCAGCTTAGTTCGGGGCAGGATTGCACCCGGGGAGCTGTTTTTT